These T cell receptor beta chains were read from a single sample in a study of T cell repertoires in cytomegalovirus infection. TCRdb re-called the reads with MiXCR, one entry per CDR3 protein. Seen here are approximately 400,000 distinct CDR3 sequences, about 33% observed once, and the top ten hold around 13%. Sequencing was done on a sample of PBMCs. These receptors all come from a human donor in good health (CMV status not recorded). Some clones in this sample may be carry-over from other donors' samples. The CDR3 runs from the conserved cysteine through the conserved F or W. The order of the fields is V gene, clone size, D gene, J gene, CDR3 protein, CDR3 DNA. The D gene is left open where the match is weak. Not every row has a clone size; where given, it reads once, few, many or a size class.

TRBV28	-	TRBD2	TRBJ2-1	CASSLFLSWGGGTHNEQFF	TGTGCCAGCAGTTTATTTCTTTCTTGGGGCGGGGGGACCCACAATGAGCAGTTCTTC
TRBV4-1	many	TRBD2	TRBJ2-3	CASSQRGSGGADTQYF	TGCGCCAGCAGCCAGCGAGGGAGCGGGGGGGCAGATACGCAGTATTTT
TRBV7-2	many	-	TRBJ1-2	CASSLGTRSLAGYTF	TGTGCCAGCAGCTTAGGGACGCGGTCTCTAGCTGGCTACACCTTC
TRBV5-1	once	-	TRBJ1-2	CASSIQGRAFSYGYTF	TGCGCCAGCAGTATACAGGGACGGGCTTTTAGCTATGGCTACACCTTC
TRBV5-8	few	TRBD2	TRBJ2-3	CASSAISGASNTQYF	TGTGCCAGCAGCGCCATCAGCGGGGCTTCCAATACGCAGTATTTT
TRBV19	-	TRBD1	TRBJ1-2	CASSRTRTGGPSYGYTF	TGTGCCAGTAGCCGGACCAGGACAGGGGGCCCGAGCTATGGCTACACCTTC
TRBV18	-	TRBD1	TRBJ2-7	CASSGQGLNHEQYF	TGTGCCAGCTCCGGACAGGGTTTAAACCACGAGCAGTACTTC
TRBV7-8	many	-	TRBJ2-2	CASGVLVGAENTGELFF	TGTGCCAGTGGGGTCCTTGTGGGGGCCGAGAACACCGGGGAGCTGTTTTTT
TRBV5-6	-	TRBD1	TRBJ2-7	CASSSGQGVNEQYF	TGTGCCAGCAGCTCGGGGCAGGGGGTCAACGAGCAGTACTTC
TRBV7-6	few	TRBD1	TRBJ2-5	CASSSTDRDPQETQYF	TGTGCCAGCAGCTCCACGGACAGGGACCCACAAGAGACCCAGTACTTC
TRBV7-6	few	TRBD1	TRBJ2-5	CASSSQGVETQYF	TGTGCCAGCAGCTCTCAGGGGGTAGAGACCCAGTACTTC
TRBV2	-	TRBD1	TRBJ1-1	CASSEQGGTEAFF	TGTGCCAGCAGTGAACAGGGGGGGACTGAAGCTTTCTTT
TRBV11-2	few	-	TRBJ2-4	CASSLGDQNIQYF	TGTGCCAGCAGCTTAGGTGACCAAAACATTCAGTACTTC
TRBV11-1	few	-	TRBJ2-3	CASSLEYGGPDTQYF	TGTGCCAGCAGCTTAGAGTACGGCGGGCCAGATACGCAGTATTTT
TRBV7-8	-	TRBD2	TRBJ2-1	CASSLNPGGVWFDEQFF	TGTGCCAGCAGCTTAAATCCGGGGGGGGTTTGGTTCGATGAGCAGTTCTTC
TRBV20-1	-	TRBD2	TRBJ2-2	CSARDPGPGGVNTGELFF	TGCAGTGCTAGAGATCCGGGGCCGGGGGGGGTGAACACCGGGGAGCTGTTTTTT
TRBV11-2	-	-	TRBJ2-2	CASSQIEGRTGELFF	TGTGCCAGCAGCCAAATCGAGGGGAGAACCGGGGAGCTGTTTTTT
TRBV7-2	-	-	TRBJ1-2	CASSLDGSRNYGYTF	TGTGCCAGCAGCTTAGATGGCAGCCGAAACTATGGCTACACCTTC
TRBV4-3	-	-	TRBJ1-5	CASSQTTRNQPPHF	TGCGCCAGCAGCCAAACCACTAGGAATCAGCCCCCGCATTTT
TRBV7-2	many	-	TRBJ1-5	CASSPDHQPQHF	TGTGCCAGCAGCCCAGACCATCAGCCCCAGCATTTT
TRBV7-2	-	-	TRBJ1-4	CASSLRWGVELGKLLF	TGTGCCAGCAGCTTACGATGGGGGGTCGAACTCGGAAAACTGTTGTTT
TRBV29-1	-	-	TRBJ2-1	CSVLVFEQFF	TGCAGCGTCCTAGTTTTCGAGCAGTTCTTC
TRBV4-1	-	-	TRBJ2-1	CASSQDGRSHNEQFF	TGCGCCAGCAGCCAAGATGGGCGAAGCCACAATGAGCAGTTCTTC
TRBV6-6	-	-	TRBJ1-1	CASSYSQGGGTEAFF	TGTGCCAGCAGTTACTCACAGGGCGGCGGCACTGAAGCTTTCTTT
TRBV7-8	many	-	TRBJ2-2	CASSLWAGRSTGELFF	TGTGCCAGCAGCTTGTGGGCGGGGCGCAGCACCGGGGAGCTGTTTTTT
TRBV7-2	many	TRBD1	TRBJ2-5	CASTTWEGTGKGTQYF	TGTGCCAGCACCACTTGGGAGGGGACAGGGAAGGGGACCCAGTACTTC
TRBV27	-	TRBD1	TRBJ2-7	CASRLSWAGGYEQYF	TGTGCCAGCAGGTTATCCTGGGCAGGGGGCTACGAGCAGTACTTC
TRBV9	few	-	TRBJ2-5	CASSHGQNQETQYF	TGTGCCAGCAGCCACGGACAGAACCAAGAGACCCAGTACTTC
TRBV12-3/TRBV12-4	few	-	TRBJ2-1	CASSWQIQNEQFF	TGTGCCAGCAGTTGGCAGATTCAGAATGAGCAGTTCTTC
TRBV7-6	-	TRBD1	TRBJ2-7	CASSSGQGAAYEQSF	TGTGCCAGCAGCTCAGGACAGGGGGCCGCCTACGAGCAGTCCTTC
TRBV7-9	few	-	TRBJ2-7	CASSFRLGAYEQYF	TGTGCCAGCAGCTTCCGACTAGGGGCCTACGAGCAGTACTTC
TRBV29-1	few	-	TRBJ2-1	CSAQGRGEQFF	TGCAGCGCTCAGGGACGGGGTGAGCAGTTCTTC
TRBV20-1	few	-	TRBJ2-3	CSARGLDQTQYF	TGCAGTGCTAGAGGTTTGGACCAGACGCAGTATTTT
TRBV7-2	many	TRBD1	TRBJ1-1	CASSLGTGVAKAFF	TGTGCCAGCAGCTTAGGGACAGGGGTTGCGAAAGCTTTCTTT
TRBV4-3	-	TRBD2	TRBJ2-4	CSSSQDTRGGVNIQYF	TGCTCCAGCAGCCAAGACACGCGGGGGGGCGTAAACATTCAGTACTTC
TRBV20-1	-	TRBD1	TRBJ2-1	CSARAGGAPHWNEQFF	TGCAGTGCTAGGGCAGGGGGCGCACCCCATTGGAATGAGCAGTTCTTC
TRBV6-2/TRBV6-3	many	-	TRBJ2-5	CASTEVGLETQYF	TGTGCCAGCACCGAGGTGGGGTTGGAGACCCAGTACTTC
TRBV6-6	few	TRBD1	TRBJ1-1	CASIQGAGTEAFF	TGTGCCAGCATTCAGGGGGCAGGCACTGAAGCTTTCTTT
TRBV4-1	-	-	TRBJ2-3	CASSQERASTDTQYF	TGCGCCAGCAGCCAAGAGAGAGCTAGCACAGATACGCAGTATTTT
TRBV6-5	-	-	TRBJ2-7	CSSSPGTVYEQYF	TGTTCCAGCAGTCCCGGGACGGTGTACGAGCAGTACTTC